The next 9 T cell receptor beta chains were all read from a single sample in a study of shared clonotypes between healthy human individuals. Assay: immunoSEQ multiplex PCR; the TCRdb copy retains only in-frame clones and omits some. Here the sample spans 550,000 to 850,000 clones, about 74% being singletons. The sample comprised memory CD4+ T cells sorted from blood. Stated subset: CD45RA-negative fraction. The receptors were sampled from a woman aged 25 to 39 in good health.

This chain links TRBV7-2 with TRBJ2-7; possibly TRBD2 for D (5 bases). Trimming left V 3 bases short and J 1 base short, with 13 bases between. This CDR3 spans 15 amino acids. Germline CDR1 SGHTA, CDR2 FQGNSA. The CDR3: CASSLGYGLSYEQYF. For the CDR3, the DNA is TGTGCCAGCAGCTTGGGTTATGGACTTTCCTACGAGCAGTACTTC.

V is TRBV5-6 and J is TRBJ2-1, with 9 bases aligning to TRBD1. CDR3 size: 14 residues. V was clipped by 4 bases and J by 10 bases; unmatched bases: 9. Looked up from germline, CDR1 is SGHDT and CDR2 is YYEEEE. The CDR3, as DNA: TGTGCCAGCAGCCCCGGGGACAGGGCGGACGAGCAGTTCTTC. Its protein is CASSPGDRADEQFF.

The V call is TRBV19, the J call TRBJ2-4, with D perhaps matching TRBD2 (7 bases). This CDR3 has 17 amino acids. V gave up 4 bases and J gave up 1 base, with 17 bases separating them. Germline-derived CDR1 and CDR2 are LNHDA and SQIVND (reference sequence). The CDR3 region is CASSTIRGAGAKNIQYF. CDR3 DNA sequence: TGTGCCAGTAGTACCATCAGGGGAGCGGGGGCCAAAAACATTCAGTACTTC. The full variable domain, rest sourced from reference TRBV19 and TRBJ2-4, is DGGITQSPKYLFRKEGQNVTLSCEQNLNHDAMYWYRQDPGQGLRLIYYSQIVNDFQKGDIAEGYSVSREKKESFPLTVTSAQKNPTAFYLCASSTIRGAGAKNIQYFGAGTRLSVL.

Worth noting for this clone: Other DNA sequences in the same sample also yield this CDR3. V gene TRBV28 combines with J gene TRBJ2-3; 9 bases align to TRBD2. V gave up 6 bases and J gave up 4 bases; unmatched junction bases: 5. Germline V gene sequence: CDR1 MDHEN, CDR2 SYDVKM. The CDR3 has 14 residues. CDR3 DNA: TGTGCCAGCAGGACACTAGCGGGTGCAGATACGCAGTATTTT. Protein: CASRTLAGADTQYF. Together with reference TRBV28 and TRBJ2-3, the CDR3 gives the full variable domain: DVKVTQSSRYLVKRTGEKVFLECVQDMDHENMFWYRQDPGLGLRLIYFSYDVKMKEKGDIPEGYSVSREKKERFSLILESASTNQTSMYLCASRTLAGADTQYFGPGTRLTVL.

This clone appeared a few times. V and J are TRBV14 and TRBJ1-5; D is unresolved. This CDR3 is 13 amino acids long. CDR1 and CDR2 from the germline V gene are SGHDN and FVKESK. The ends were cut back, 5 bases at V and 9 bases at J, with 14 bases in the middle. The CDR3 coding sequence is TGTGCCAGCAGCGGCAGCCACCCGTGGCCCCAGCATTTT. This codes for CASSGSHPWPQHF.

A note on this clone: Relative to the germline gene, one junction end is altered; a read error may explain this. This rearrangement joins TRBV6-6 to TRBJ2-7; the match to TRBD1 covers 9 bases. CDR3 length equals 14 residues. CDR1 MNHNY and CDR2 SVGAGI come from the germline V gene (reference sequence). CDR3 nucleotides: TGTGCCAGCAGTTACGGACAGGGGCGGTACGAGCAGTGCTTC. Its translation is CASSYGQGRYEQCF.

V gene TRBV5-1 combines with J gene TRBJ1-3, with D perhaps matching TRBD1 (6 bases). The ends were cut back, 7 bases at V and 2 bases at J, with 13 bases in the middle. CDR1 and CDR2 from the germline V gene are SGHRS and YFSETQ. This CDR3 is 14 amino acids long. The CDR3 DNA sequence: TGCGCCAGCGGGGCCGGACAGCCTGGAAACACCATATATTTT. Translation: CASGAGQPGNTIYF. Full variable domain (outside the CDR3, taken from reference TRBV5-1 and TRBJ1-3): KAGVTQTPRYLIKTRGQQVTLSCSPISGHRSVSWYQQTPGQGLQFLFEYFSETQRNKGNFPGRFSGRQFSNSRSEMNVSTLELGDSALYLCASGAGQPGNTIYFGEGSWLTVV.

V is TRBV9 and J is TRBJ2-7, with a possible D match to TRBD1 (5 bases). V lost 3 bases and J 7 bases, leaving 14 bases between the germline ends. Germline CDR1 and CDR2: SGDLS and YYNGEE. The CDR3 runs to 13 residues. For the CDR3, the DNA is TGTGCCAGCAGCGGACCAGGGTTCGGTGAGCAGTACTTC. Its protein is CASSGPGFGEQYF.

The chain has TRBV7-9 and TRBJ1-5; D gene ambiguous. Germline assignment: CDR1 SEHNR and CDR2 FQNEAQ (reference sequence). Trimming pared 1 base from V and 6 bases from J, leaving 10 bases between. CDR3 size: 14 residues. CDR3 sequence: CASSLGMKGQPQHF. In nucleotides, the CDR3 is TGTGCCAGCAGCTTAGGAATGAAGGGTCAGCCCCAGCATTTT.